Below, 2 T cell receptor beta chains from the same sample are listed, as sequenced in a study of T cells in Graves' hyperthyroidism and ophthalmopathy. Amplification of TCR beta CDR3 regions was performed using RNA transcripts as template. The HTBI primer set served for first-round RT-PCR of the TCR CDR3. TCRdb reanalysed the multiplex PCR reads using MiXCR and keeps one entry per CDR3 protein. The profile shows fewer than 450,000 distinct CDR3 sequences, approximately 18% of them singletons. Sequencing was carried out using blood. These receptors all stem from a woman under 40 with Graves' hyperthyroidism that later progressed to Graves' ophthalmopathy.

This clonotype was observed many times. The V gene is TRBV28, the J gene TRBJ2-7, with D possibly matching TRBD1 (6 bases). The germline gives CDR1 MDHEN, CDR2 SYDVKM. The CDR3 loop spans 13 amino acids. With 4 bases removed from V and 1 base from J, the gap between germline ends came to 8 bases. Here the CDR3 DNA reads TGTGCCAGCAGTTACAGGGCATCCTACGAGCAGTACTTC. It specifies CASSYRASYEQYF. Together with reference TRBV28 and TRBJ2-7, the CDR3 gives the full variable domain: DVKVTQSSRYLVKRTGEKVFLECVQDMDHENMFWYRQDPGLGLRLIYFSYDVKMKEKGDIPEGYSVSREKKERFSLILESASTNQTSMYLCASSYRASYEQYFGPGTRLTVT.

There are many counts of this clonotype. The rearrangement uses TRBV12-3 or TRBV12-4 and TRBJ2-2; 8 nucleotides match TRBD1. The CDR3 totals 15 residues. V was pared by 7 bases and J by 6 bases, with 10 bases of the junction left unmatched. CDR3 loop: CASILQTGVPGELFF. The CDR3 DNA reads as TGTGCCAGCATCTTGCAGACAGGGGTTCCCGGGGAGCTGTTTTTT.